This TCR beta chain was sequenced during a study of shared clonotypes between healthy human individuals. Germline CDR1 and CDR2: LGHNA and YSLEER. V was shortened by 0 bases and J by 8 bases, with 13 bases between the two germline ends. The length of the CDR3 is 15 residues. Worth noting for this clone: Its specificity is unknown.

The deep-level immunoSEQ assay was used. Profiled with immunoSEQ multiplex PCR; TCRdb holds only in-frame clones, not every one. The data hold over a million clones, with 97% to 99% observed a single time. General study points: Blood was the sole source, and tissue repertoires probably differ. Against clonotypes common to all four donors, non-shared ones had lower generation probabilities. Richness estimates generally favored naive over memory subsets.

The V gene is TRBV4-3, the J gene TRBJ1-4; possibly TRBD1 for D (5 bases). This receptor was identified in a man younger than 40 in good health. Material for sequencing was naive CD4+ T cells sorted from blood. Specified subset: CD45RA+ positively selected. The CDR3: CASSQDVGTREKLFF. As DNA, the CDR3 is TGCGCCAGCAGCCAAGATGTCGGGACGAGGGAAAAACTGTTTTTT.